The subject of this entry is one T cell receptor beta chain. Its antigen is unidentified. This entry belongs to a study of blood T cells in healthy people across ages. Germline CDR1 reads MDHEN; CDR2 reads SYDVKM. V trimming: 5 bases; J trimming: 5 bases; junction bases outside the gene matches: 11. The CDR3 consists of 15 residues. Study outcomes and limitations: There was a strong correlation between TCR beta diversity and naive T cell percentage. Older age coincided with a roughly linear decline in TCR beta diversity per million T cells.

Healthy Caucasian individuals from Russia aged 6 to 90 served as donors. Through a sample-barcoded 5' primer and a J-beta primer mix, a second PCR was run for 7 to 11 cycles. Researchers report that each sample yielded at least 3 million CDR3-containing paired-end reads. Each CDR3 protein gets one entry after TCRdb re-called the 5' RACE reads with MiXCR. The sample lists 1 million or so distinct CDR3 sequences; under 55% were seen once. The origin of this receptor is a woman in her fifties or sixties in good health. V gene TRBV28 combines with J gene TRBJ1-1; 7 bases fit TRBD1. The sequenced sample was blood. CDR3 nucleotide sequence: TGTGCCAGCAGTCCTATCCACAGGGGCTGGACTGAAGCTTTCTTT. This encodes CASSPIHRGWTEAFF.